Here is one TCR beta chain with its context. What it binds is not known. The data stem from a study of Ad26.COV2.S vaccination and SARS-CoV-2 variants. Whole-study context: Enrollment placed the donor in the COV1001 Ad26.COV2.S trial arm. Into the muscle, Ad26.COV2.S was dosed once or twice, 56 days apart. General study results and limits: Total T cell responses were possibly underestimated by TCR breadth and depth analyses.

Repertoires were generated with immunoSEQ multiplex PCR, while TCRdb's copy carries only in-frame clones and drops some. The sample records about 350,000 clones, roughly 90% being singletons. The V gene's germline CDR1 is SGHRS and CDR2 YFSETQ. V was shortened by 4 bases and J by 1 base, with 11 bases between the two germline ends. The CDR3 is 14 amino acids. Specified treatment: 19 received Ad26.COV2.S at low or high dose, single or two shots; 5 received placebo; per-sample allocation not given. Samples came from day 63 after the first vaccine or placebo injection. The receptor was derived from a person aged 18-65 years who received the Ad26.COV2.S COVID-19 vaccine or a placebo. This chain uses TRBV5-1 with TRBJ1-1, with D unclear. The sequences come from peripheral blood, collected in a trial of Ad26.COV2.S vaccine versus placebo. The CDR3 loop reads CASSPISRNTEAFF. For the CDR3, the DNA is TGCGCCAGCAGCCCCATATCCAGGAACACTGAAGCTTTCTTT.